This T cell receptor (beta chain) emerged from a study of beta chain features in type 1 diabetes. Whole-study findings and limits: Among patients with Type 1 diabetes, TCRB CDR3s were moderately but significantly shorter in every one of the four CD4+ subsets. Comparison showed that naive, central memory and Treg TCRB repertoires appeared more similar among patients than among healthy donors.

Every isolated RNA sample was fully reverse transcribed, so sequencing captured expressed TCRB transcripts. Sequencing used immunoSEQ multiplex PCR; TCRdb keeps in-frame clones, though not all of them. The sample yields approximately 70,000 clones, approximately 50% seen once. One heparinised draw of blood, averaging around 120 mL, came from each donor. Of note for this clone: Its target is not known.

Input material: central memory CD4+ T cells from blood. The origin of this receptor is a man aged 25-45 years with type 1 diabetes.

The CDR3 DNA is TGTGCCAGCAGCTTGGGACAGGGCCTCTCTGGGGCCAACGTCCTGACTTTC. This encodes CASSLGQGLSGANVLTF. This sequence joins TRBV7-9 and TRBJ2-6; 9 bases agree with TRBD1. The CDR3 runs 17 residues. After removal of 3 bases from V and 0 bases from J, the junction contained 3 bases not matched to a gene. Looked up from germline, CDR1 is SEHNR and CDR2 is FQNEAQ (reference sequence).